This T cell receptor beta chain is drawn from a study of T cells in Graves' hyperthyroidism and ophthalmopathy. Diagnoses rested on clinical symptoms, serum thyroxine and TRAb, thyroid ultrasound and orbital computed tomography. RNA transcripts served as the template for amplifying TCR beta CDR3 regions. TCR CDR3 underwent first-round RT-PCR with the HTBI primer set. TCRdb re-called the multiplex PCR reads with MiXCR, one entry per CDR3 protein. The data hold roughly 510,000 distinct CDR3 sequences, with 35% to 50% observed a single time. Trimming pared 3 bases from V and 6 bases from J, leaving 11 bases between. The germline CDR1 and CDR2 sequences are PRHDT and FYEKMQ (reference sequence). CDR3 length: 14 residues. This clonotype was recorded at least ten times. The antigen is undetermined. General observations from the study: Most expanded thyroid clonotypes above 0.001 recurred in blood.

The rearrangement joins TRBV13 to TRBJ1-4, with D perhaps matching TRBD1 (5 bases). The sequence derives from an adult woman with Graves' disease, either hyperthyroidism or ophthalmopathy (not recorded which). Sequencing was carried out using peripheral blood or thyroid tissue (not recorded which). The CDR3 reads CASSFQGVDEKLFF. DNA for the CDR3: TGTGCCAGCAGCTTCCAGGGTGTCGATGAAAAACTGTTTTTT.